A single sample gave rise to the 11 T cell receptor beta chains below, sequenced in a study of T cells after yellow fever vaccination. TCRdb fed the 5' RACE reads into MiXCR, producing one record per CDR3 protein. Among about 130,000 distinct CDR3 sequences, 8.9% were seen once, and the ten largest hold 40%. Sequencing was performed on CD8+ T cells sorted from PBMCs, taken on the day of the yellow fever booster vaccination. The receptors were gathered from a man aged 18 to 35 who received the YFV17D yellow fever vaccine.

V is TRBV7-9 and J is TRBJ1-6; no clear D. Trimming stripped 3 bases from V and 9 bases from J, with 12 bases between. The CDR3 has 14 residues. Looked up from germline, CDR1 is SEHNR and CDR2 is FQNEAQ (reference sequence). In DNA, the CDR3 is TGTGCCAGCAGCTTGCCGTCGCGTGTTTCACCCCTCCACTTT. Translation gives CASSLPSRVSPLHF.

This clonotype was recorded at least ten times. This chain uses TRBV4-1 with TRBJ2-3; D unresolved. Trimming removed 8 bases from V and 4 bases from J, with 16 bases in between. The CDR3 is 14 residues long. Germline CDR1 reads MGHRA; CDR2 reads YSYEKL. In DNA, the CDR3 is TGCGCCAGCGCAAGGTCCTTACCCCCAGATACGCAGTATTTT. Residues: CASARSLPPDTQYF.

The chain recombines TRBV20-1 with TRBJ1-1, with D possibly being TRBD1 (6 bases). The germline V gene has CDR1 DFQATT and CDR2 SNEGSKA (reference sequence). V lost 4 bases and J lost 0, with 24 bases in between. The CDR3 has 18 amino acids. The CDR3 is CSAKTDLSPGHLNTEAFF. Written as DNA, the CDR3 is TGCAGTGCTAAGACCGATTTAAGCCCGGGACACTTGAACACTGAAGCTTTCTTT.

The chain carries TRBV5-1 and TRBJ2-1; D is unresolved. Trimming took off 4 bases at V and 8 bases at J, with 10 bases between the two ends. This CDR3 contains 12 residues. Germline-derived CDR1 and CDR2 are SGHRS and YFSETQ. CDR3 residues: CASSLGRYEQFF. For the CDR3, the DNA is TGCGCCAGCAGCCTGGGCCGATATGAGCAGTTCTTC.

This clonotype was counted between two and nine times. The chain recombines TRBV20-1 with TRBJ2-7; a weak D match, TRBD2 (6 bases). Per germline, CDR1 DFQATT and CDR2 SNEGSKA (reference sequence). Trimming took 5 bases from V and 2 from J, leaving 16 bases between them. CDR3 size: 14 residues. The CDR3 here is CSAATTSSAYEQYV. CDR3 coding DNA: TGCAGTGCTGCAACGACTAGTAGCGCCTACGAGCAGTACGTC.

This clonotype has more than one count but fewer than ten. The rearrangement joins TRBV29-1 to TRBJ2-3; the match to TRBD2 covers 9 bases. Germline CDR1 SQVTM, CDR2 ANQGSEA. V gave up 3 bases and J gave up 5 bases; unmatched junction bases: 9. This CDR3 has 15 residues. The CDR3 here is CSVEDGRGGKDTQYF. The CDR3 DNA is TGCAGCGTTGAGGATGGGCGGGGGGGAAAAGATACGCAGTATTTT.

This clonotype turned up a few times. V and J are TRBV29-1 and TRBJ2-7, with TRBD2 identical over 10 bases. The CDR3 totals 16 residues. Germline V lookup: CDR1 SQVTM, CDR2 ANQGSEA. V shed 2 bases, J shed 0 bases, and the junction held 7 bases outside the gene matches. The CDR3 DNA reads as TGCAGCGTTGAAACTAGCGGGGCCAGGAGCTCCTACGAGCAGTACTTC. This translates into CSVETSGARSSYEQYF.

The CDR3: CASSFGSNTGELFF. CDR3 in DNA: TGTGCCAGCAGTTTTGGCAGCAACACCGGGGAGCTGTTTTTT. The chain couples TRBV28 to TRBJ2-2; D not certain. The germline V and J ends were trimmed by 3 bases and 2 bases, with 7 bases remaining between them. Germline loops: CDR1 MDHEN, CDR2 SYDVKM. This CDR3 has 14 amino acids.

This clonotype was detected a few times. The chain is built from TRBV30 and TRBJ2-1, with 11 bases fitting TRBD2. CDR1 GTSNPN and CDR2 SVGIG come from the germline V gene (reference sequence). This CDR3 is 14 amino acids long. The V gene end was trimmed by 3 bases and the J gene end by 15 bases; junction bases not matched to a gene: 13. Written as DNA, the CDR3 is TGTGCCTGGAGATTGGGTAGCGGGGGGGCAGCGGGGTTCTTC. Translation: CAWRLGSGGAAGFF.

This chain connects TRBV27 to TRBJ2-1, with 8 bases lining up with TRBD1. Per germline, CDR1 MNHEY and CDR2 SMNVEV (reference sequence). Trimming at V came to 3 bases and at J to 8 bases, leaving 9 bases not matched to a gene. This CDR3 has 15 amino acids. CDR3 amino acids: CASSLGQGASYEQFF. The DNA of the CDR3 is TGTGCCAGCAGTTTGGGCCAGGGGGCATCATATGAGCAGTTCTTC.

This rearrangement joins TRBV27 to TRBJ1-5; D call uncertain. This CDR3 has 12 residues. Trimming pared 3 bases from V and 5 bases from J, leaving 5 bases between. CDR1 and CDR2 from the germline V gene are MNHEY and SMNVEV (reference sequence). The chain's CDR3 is CASSFIDQPQHF. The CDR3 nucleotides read TGTGCCAGCAGTTTTATAGATCAGCCCCAGCATTTT.